A selection of T cell receptor beta chains follows, all from one sample in a study of CD8+ T cells in alopecia areata. Using immunoSEQ multiplex PCR, the repertoire was profiled, and TCRdb retains in-frame clones only, with some absent. The sample lists roughly 190,000 clones; approximately 56% were seen once. The source was CD4+ T cells sorted from blood, collected at week 4, from a patient treated with tofacitinib. Receptors originate from a human donor with alopecia areata. The CDR3 runs from the conserved cysteine through the conserved F or W. The D gene is left open where the match is weak. Rows may omit the clone size; those that give it use once, few, many or a size class.

- TRBJ1-1 - TRBV29-1 CSVGDGYLTTEAFF TGCAGCGTTGGGGACGGTTACCTTACCACTGAAGCTTTCTTT
TRBD1 TRBJ2-5 - TRBV15 CATSGQGAEETQYF TGTGCCACCTCCGGACAGGGGGCGGAGGAGACCCAGTACTTC
TRBD1 TRBJ1-2 - TRBV30 CAWHAGTGVGYTF TGTGCCTGGCATGCCGGGACAGGAGTGGGCTACACCTTC
- TRBJ1-2 few TRBV27 CASSLRGDYGYTF TGTGCCAGCAGTTTGCGGGGGGACTATGGCTACACCTTC
TRBD2 TRBJ2-3 few TRBV10-3 CAIRWDYLTDTQYF TGTGCCATCAGATGGGACTACTTGACAGATACGCAGTATTTT
TRBD2 TRBJ2-1 - TRBV6-1 CASFPSGGYNEQFF TGTGCCAGCTTTCCTAGCGGGGGATACAATGAGCAGTTCTTC
- TRBJ2-5 - TRBV4-1 CASSQEWRGETQYF TGCGCCAGCAGCCAAGAGTGGAGGGGTGAGACCCAGTACTTC
- TRBJ2-5 - TRBV7-7 CASSLDGVASETQYF TGTGCTAGCAGCTTAGACGGGGTGGCTTCTGAGACCCAGTACTTC
TRBD1 TRBJ1-6 - TRBV30 CAWRGQGNSPLHF TGTGCCTGGAGGGGACAGGGGAATTCACCCCTCCACTTT
- TRBJ1-2 - TRBV30 CAWSVGPGETFF TGTGCCTGGAGTGTTGGGCCAGGGGAGACCTTTTTC
- TRBJ1-1 - TRBV29-1 CSVEPTGSNTEAFF TGCAGCGTCGAACCCACAGGGTCGAACACTGAAGCTTTCTTT
TRBD1 TRBJ1-1 - TRBV5-1 CASSGRTGVNTEAFF TGCGCCAGCAGCGGGAGGACAGGCGTGAACACTGAAGCTTTCTTT
- TRBJ2-1 few TRBV4-1 CASSLGRTFPSNEQFF TGCGCCAGCAGCCTCGGACGGACCTTTCCTAGCAATGAGCAGTTCTTC
- TRBJ1-6 few TRBV5-1 CASSPRRGNSPLHF TGCGCCAGCAGCCCCAGACGGGGGAATTCACCCCTCCACTTT
- TRBJ2-5 - TRBV7-9 CASSFHAGQETQYF TGTGCCAGCAGCTTTCATGCAGGCCAAGAGACCCAGTACTTC
- TRBJ1-4 few TRBV14 CASSQGLPLGNEKLFF TGTGCCAGCAGCCAAGGGTTGCCTTTGGGGAACGAAAAACTGTTTTTT
- TRBJ2-7 few TRBV5-1 CASSLVQGKHEQYF TGCGCCAGCAGCTTGGTCCAGGGGAAACACGAGCAGTACTTC
- TRBJ2-6 few TRBV27 CASAGSGPVSSGANVLTF TGTGCCAGTGCGGGGTCCGGTCCTGTGAGCTCTGGGGCCAACGTCCTGACTTTC
- TRBJ1-5 - TRBV30 CAWSASRAARHF TGTGCCTGGAGTGCCTCCCGGGCAGCTCGGCATTTT
- TRBJ1-2 - TRBV30 CAWSRVDYGYTF TGTGCCTGGAGTAGAGTGGACTATGGCTACACCTTC